This entry lists 15 T cell receptor beta chains sequenced from one sample in a study of CD8+ T cells in alopecia areata. Reverse transcribed after extraction, RNA yielded cDNA as the sequencing template. Sequenced by immunoSEQ multiplex PCR; TCRdb stores in-frame clones only, minus some. Of 80,000 to 100,000 clones listed, about 40% were seen once; the top ten hold roughly 18%. The treatment was: oral pan-JAK inhibitor, 5-10 mg twice daily. The sequencing used CD8+ T cells sorted from blood, collected at week 24, from a patient treated with tofacitinib. All receptors derive from a human donor with alopecia areata.

This chain uses TRBV5-4 with TRBJ1-1, with D possibly being TRBD1 (5 bases). This CDR3 is built from 14 residues. The germline V gene encodes CDR1 SGHNT and CDR2 YYREEE (reference sequence). Between the trimmed V and J ends, which lost 4 bases and 0 bases, there was a span of 10 bases. The CDR3: CASSPMGVNTEAFF. As DNA, the CDR3 is TGTGCCAGCAGCCCAATGGGGGTGAACACTGAAGCTTTCTTT.

The chain carries TRBV7-9 and TRBJ1-2, with TRBD1 identical over 7 bases. After removal of 2 bases from V and 2 bases from J, the junction contained 5 bases not matched to a gene. The CDR3 extends over 15 amino acids. CDR1 is SEHNR, CDR2 FQNEAQ, per germline (reference sequence). This chain's CDR3 is CASSLLTGPNYGYTF. The DNA of the CDR3 is TGTGCCAGCAGCTTACTGACAGGGCCGAACTATGGCTACACCTTC.

The chain combines TRBV9 with TRBJ1-1; D is unresolved. This CDR3 contains 16 residues. From germline, CDR1 is SGDLS and CDR2 YYNGEE. Trimming stripped 4 bases from V and 3 bases from J, with 19 bases between. Here the CDR3 reads CASSHASVPWDTEAFF. The DNA for the CDR3 is TGTGCCAGCAGCCACGCCTCCGTGCCCTGGGACACTGAAGCTTTCTTT.

A few counts support this clone. The chain combines TRBV29-1 with TRBJ2-3; D gene unclear. Germline CDR1 reads SQVTM; CDR2 reads ANQGSEA. Deletions cut 1 base from V and 0 bases from J, with 14 bases between. The CDR3 covers 16 residues. The CDR3 is CSVEGNQDLSTDTQYF. The CDR3 nucleotides are TGCAGCGTTGAAGGGAATCAGGACCTGAGCACAGATACGCAGTATTTT.

The J gene is TRBJ2-7, the V gene TRBV4-2; D is unclear. CDR3 length: 10 amino acids. Trimming removed 8 bases at V and 3 bases at J, with 5 bases between. Looked up from germline, CDR1 is LGHNA and CDR2 is YNFKEQ. The CDR3 DNA sequence: TGTGCCAGCTCAAACTACGAGCAGTACTTC. This translates into CASSNYEQYF.

This clone was seen only a few times. The J gene is TRBJ1-3, the V gene TRBV18; 7 bases are shared with TRBD1. The CDR3 has 11 residues. CDR1 and CDR2 from the germline V gene are KGHSH and LQKENI. V lost 6 bases to trimming and J lost 13 bases; unmatched junction nucleotides: 6. The CDR3 sequence is CASSPDREIYF. In nucleotides, the CDR3 is TGTGCCAGCTCTCCCGACAGGGAAATATATTTT.

The sample holds a few counts of this clone. The V and J genes are TRBV30 and TRBJ2-7; the D is unclear. Germline V CDR1 and CDR2: GTSNPN, SVGIG (reference sequence). V was pared by 0 bases and J by 4 bases, with 7 bases between. The CDR3 extends over 12 amino acids. In DNA form, the CDR3 reads TGTGCCTGGAGTGTCATGGGTTACGAGCAGTACTTC. It yields the protein CAWSVMGYEQYF.

The chain carries TRBV5-1 and TRBJ1-1, with no clear D. V lost 0 bases, J lost 5 bases, and 5 bases lay in between. The germline V gene encodes CDR1 SGHRS and CDR2 YFSETQ. This CDR3 has 12 residues. This CDR3 is CASSLGRTEAFF. The CDR3 region has the DNA TGCGCCAGCAGCTTGGGGAGAACTGAAGCTTTCTTT.

The rearrangement links TRBV30 to TRBJ1-1; D is unclear. This CDR3 comprises 14 residues. Looked up from germline, CDR1 is GTSNPN and CDR2 is SVGIG (reference sequence). V was cut by 2 bases and J by 5 bases, with 15 bases left in between. CDR3 in amino acids: CAWSRPRLRTEAFF. Here the CDR3 DNA reads TGTGCCTGGAGTCGTCCCCGTTTGAGGACTGAAGCTTTCTTT.

This clone turned up a few times. This rearrangement joins TRBV7-2 to TRBJ2-7, with 11 bases that match TRBD2. CDR3 size: 16 residues. Germline V gene data show CDR1 as SGHTA and CDR2 as FQGNSA. Unmatched junction bases numbered 4, after V lost 2 bases and J lost 1 base. The CDR3 nucleotides read TGTGCCAGCAGCTTAATGGCTAGCGGGAGGTCCTACGAGCAGTACTTC. Translated, it gives CASSLMASGRSYEQYF.

This chain joins TRBV15 and TRBJ2-7, with D perhaps TRBD2 (6 bases). The CDR3 runs 14 residues. V was cut by 1 base and J by 2 bases, with 9 bases left in between. CDR1 and CDR2 from the germline V gene are LNHNV and YYDKDF (reference sequence). The DNA for the CDR3 is TGTGCCACCAGCAGAGCGACTAGAACCTACGAGCAGTACTTC. Protein: CATSRATRTYEQYF.

This clone has more than one count but fewer than ten. V usage is TRBV29-1 and J usage is TRBJ1-5; unclear D gene. Germline-derived CDR1 and CDR2 are SQVTM and ANQGSEA. V was clipped by 4 bases and J by 3 bases, with 10 bases between them. CDR3 length equals 13 residues. The CDR3 spells CSVVGPDNQPQHF. CDR3 DNA sequence: TGCAGCGTTGTCGGGCCAGACAATCAGCCCCAGCATTTT.

Written as DNA, the CDR3 is TGTGCCAGCAGCGTAGCCCCCCATACTAGCGGGAGGGCCTACGAGCAGTACTTC. Protein product: CASSVAPHTSGRAYEQYF. The chain uses TRBV9 and TRBJ2-7; 13 nucleotides match TRBD2. Germline V CDR1 and CDR2: SGDLS, YYNGEE. This CDR3 region has 18 residues. The V segment lost 0 bases and the J segment 2 bases; nucleotides outside the gene matches: 8.

The J gene is TRBJ2-1, the V gene TRBV2, with D unresolved. The V gene lost 3 bases and the J gene lost 5 bases, with 8 bases spanning the gap. Per germline, CDR1 SNHLY and CDR2 FYNNEI. This CDR3 has 13 residues. Here the CDR3 reads CASSEGRHNEQFF. DNA for the CDR3: TGTGCCAGCAGTGAGGGCAGACACAATGAGCAGTTCTTC.

This chain links TRBV27 with TRBJ1-1; a weak D match, TRBD1 (5 bases). Trimming removed 9 bases at V and 10 bases at J, with 12 bases between. The CDR3 is made up of 10 amino acids. CDR1 is MNHEY and CDR2 is SMNVEV in the germline V gene (reference sequence). CDR3 residues: CAREGQGAFF. CDR3 DNA sequence: TGTGCCAGGGAGGGGCAGGGAGCTTTCTTT.